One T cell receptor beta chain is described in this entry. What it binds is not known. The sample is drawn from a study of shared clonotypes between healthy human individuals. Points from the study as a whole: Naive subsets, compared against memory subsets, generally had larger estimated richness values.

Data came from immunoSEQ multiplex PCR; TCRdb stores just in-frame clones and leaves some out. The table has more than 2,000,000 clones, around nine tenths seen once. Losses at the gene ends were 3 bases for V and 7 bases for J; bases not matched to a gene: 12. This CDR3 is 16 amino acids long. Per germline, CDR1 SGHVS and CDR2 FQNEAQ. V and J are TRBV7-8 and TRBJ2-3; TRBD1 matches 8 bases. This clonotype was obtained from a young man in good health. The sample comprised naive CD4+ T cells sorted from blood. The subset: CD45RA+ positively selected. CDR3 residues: CASSLSTGALRNTQYF. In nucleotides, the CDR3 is TGTGCCAGCAGCTTGTCGACAGGGGCCCTAAGAAATACGCAGTATTTT. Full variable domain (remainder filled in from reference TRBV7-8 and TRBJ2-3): GAGVSQSPRYKVAKRGQDVALRCDPISGHVSLFWYQQALGQGPEFLTYFQNEAQLDKSGLPSDRFFAERPEGSVSTLKIQRTQQEDSAVYLCASSLSTGALRNTQYFGPGTRLTVL.